These 9 T cell receptor beta chains came from one sample sequenced in a study of early T cells in non-severe SARS-CoV-2 infection. TCRdb analysed the 5' RACE reads with MiXCR anew, one entry per CDR3 protein. The data hold tens of thousands of distinct CDR3 sequences, with around 15% observed a single time. The sequences come from whole blood, collected at baseline. Receptor source: an adult who was a healthcare worker with PCR-confirmed SARS-CoV-2 infection or an uninfected control (not recorded which).

This clonotype was detected a few times. V is TRBV5-1 and J is TRBJ2-5; the D is unclear. The CDR3 is 13 residues long. V was cut by 0 bases and J by 3 bases, with 6 bases left in between. Germline lookup yields CDR1 SGHRS and CDR2 YFSETQ. In DNA, the CDR3 is TGCGCCAGCAGCTTGGGGGCAGAAGAGACCCAGTACTTC. Translation gives CASSLGAEETQYF. Using reference TRBV5-1 and TRBJ2-5 for the parts outside the CDR3, the full variable domain is KAGVTQTPRYLIKTRGQQVTLSCSPISGHRSVSWYQQTPGQGLQFLFEYFSETQRNKGNFPGRFSGRQFSNSRSEMNVSTLELGDSALYLCASSLGAEETQYFGPGTRLLVL.

This clonotype was counted ten times or more. The chain is built from TRBV27 and TRBJ2-5, with 12 bases lining up with TRBD2. The CDR3 is made up of 16 amino acids. The germline V gene has CDR1 MNHEY and CDR2 SMNVEV (reference sequence). V shed 5 bases and J 3 bases; nucleotides not matched to a gene: 7. The DNA for the CDR3 is TGTGCCAGCAGTCCACCCCGACTAGCGGGGGAAGAGACCCAGTACTTC. The encoded protein is CASSPPRLAGEETQYF.

The V gene is TRBV20-1, the J gene TRBJ2-5; 9 bases fit TRBD2. CDR1 is DFQATT and CDR2 is SNEGSKA in the germline V gene (reference sequence). The CDR3 has 16 amino acids. Losses at the gene ends were 0 bases for V and 2 bases for J; bases not matched to a gene: 7. The CDR3 reads CSARDLVTSGQETQYF. Written as DNA, the CDR3 is TGCAGTGCTAGAGATCTCGTTACTAGCGGGCAAGAGACCCAGTACTTC.

The sample holds a few counts of this clonotype. This chain links TRBV29-1 with TRBJ1-1; the match to TRBD1 covers 7 bases. The length of the CDR3 is 12 residues. CDR1 and CDR2 (germline): SQVTM, ANQGSEA. With 6 bases clipped from V and 9 bases from J, the junction kept 10 bases outside the gene matches. CDR3 DNA: TGCAGCGTGACAGGGAAGGGATCGAAAGCTTTCTTT. Protein: CSVTGKGSKAFF.

The chain has TRBV27 and TRBJ2-7, with no clear D. The CDR3 spans 13 residues. Germline V gene data show CDR1 as MNHEY and CDR2 as SMNVEV (reference sequence). The ends were cut back, 0 bases at V and 5 bases at J, with 8 bases in the middle. CDR3 region: CASSLSSVNEQYF. CDR3 sequence (DNA): TGTGCCAGCAGTTTATCCTCCGTGAACGAGCAGTACTTC.

J is TRBJ2-1 and V is TRBV7-6; the D gene could be TRBD1 or TRBD2 (5 bases each). Germline loops: CDR1 SGHVS, CDR2 FNYEAQ. Trimming shortened V by 5 bases and J by 0 bases, and 14 bases separated the two germline ends. The CDR3 consists of 16 residues. In DNA form, the CDR3 reads TGTGCCAGCAGCCTTGAGGGACCAAGCTCCTACAATGAGCAGTTCTTC. Translation gives CASSLEGPSSYNEQFF.

This clonotype was counted between two and nine times. The chain combines TRBV7-9 with TRBJ1-1; D gene uncertain. The length of the CDR3 is 14 residues. Trimming left V 3 bases short and J 1 base short, with 9 bases between. Germline assignment: CDR1 SEHNR and CDR2 FQNEAQ (reference sequence). CDR3 DNA sequence: TGTGCCAGCAGCTTCTTAGGGTCGAACACTGAAGCTTTCTTT. The encoded protein is CASSFLGSNTEAFF.

The chain is built from TRBV6-5 and TRBJ1-1, with unresolved D. Trimming took 5 bases from V and 2 from J, leaving 6 bases between them. The CDR3 covers 12 residues. CDR1 and CDR2 from the germline V gene are MNHEY and SVGAGI. CDR3 bases: TGTGCCAGCAGTCGATCCAACACTGAAGCTTTCTTT. Amino acid sequence: CASSRSNTEAFF.

The chain joins TRBV9 to TRBJ2-1; 7 bases are a match to TRBD2. Germline V gene lookup returns CDR1 SGDLS and CDR2 YYNGEE. This CDR3 has 15 amino acids. J lost 0 bases, V lost 4 bases, and 4 bases had no gene match. The chain's CDR3 is CASSPREVSYNEQFF. The CDR3 DNA follows: TGTGCCAGCAGCCCACGGGAGGTCTCCTACAATGAGCAGTTCTTC.